This T cell receptor beta chain came from a study of blood T cell repertoires in COVID-19. Study information: Nucleic acid was either cDNA or gDNA, and it came from T cells, B-cell-depleted T cells, or PBMCs.

Libraries were prepared by immunoSEQ multiplex PCR; TCRdb keeps only in-frame clonotypes and omits some of them. This sample carries approximately 230,000 clones, 85% to 90% of them seen once, and the ten largest clones take 15% to 18%. Symptom resolution, clearance, or two negative PCRs marked donors in Cohort 3 as recovered. This CDR3 is 13 amino acids long. V was shortened by 6 bases and J by 15 bases, with 21 bases between the two germline ends. Sample: PBMCs or T cells enriched from blood (not recorded which). The V and J genes are TRBV12-3 or TRBV12-4 and TRBJ2-1, with TRBD2 as a possible D gene (8 bases). This clonotype was sampled from a man between 18 and 35 years old who had recovered from COVID-19. DNA for the CDR3: TGTGCCAGCAGCCGGGACAGCGGGGGTCGCCTGTTCTTC. The encoded protein is CASSRDSGGRLFF.